The 2 T cell receptor beta chains in this list originate from one sample, sequenced in a study of technical replicates of blood from a few donors. Profiled with immunoSEQ multiplex PCR; TCRdb holds only in-frame clones, not every one. The sample comprises around 80,000 clones, 95% to 98% of which are singletons, and approximately 0.14% rests with the top ten. The sample consisted of T cells isolated from PBMCs. The origin of the receptors is a human donor in good health.

The chain links TRBV28 to TRBJ2-7; D not resolved. V was cut by 6 bases and J by 5 bases, with 11 bases left in between. CDR1 and CDR2 from the germline V gene are MDHEN and SYDVKM. CDR3 size: 12 residues. The CDR3 loop reads CASSLLRNEQYF. In nucleotides, the CDR3 is TGTGCCAGCAGCCTATTGAGAAACGAGCAGTACTTC.

The CDR3 region is CAWSIGTVPYEQYF. The CDR3 nucleotides read TGTGCCTGGAGCATCGGGACAGTCCCCTACGAGCAGTACTTC. The chain recombines TRBV30 with TRBJ2-7, with 7 bases aligning to TRBD1. Germline CDR1 GTSNPN, CDR2 SVGIG (reference sequence). The CDR3 runs 14 residues. After removal of 3 bases from V and 2 bases from J, the junction contained 7 bases not matched to a gene.